These 17 T cell receptor beta chains were sequenced from one sample in a study of blood T cells in healthy people across ages. A second about 6 to 12 cycle PCR used barcoded and J-beta primers. TCRdb re-derived calls from the 5' RACE reads in MiXCR, one entry per CDR3 protein. Of roughly 1.5 million distinct CDR3 sequences listed, about 45% are singletons. Source material: blood. The receptors originated from a woman aged 18 to 35 in good health.

The chain has TRBV20-1 and TRBJ2-1, with TRBD2 identical over 9 bases. Germline V gene data show CDR1 as DFQATT and CDR2 as SNEGSKA (reference sequence). The CDR3 covers 14 residues. V trimming: 6 bases; J trimming: 5 bases; junction bases outside the gene matches: 8. CDR3 DNA: TGCAGTGCGAGACCGGGACTAGCCCACAATGAGCAGTTCTTC. Encoded protein: CSARPGLAHNEQFF.

The chain joins TRBV29-1 to TRBJ2-5, with TRBD2 identical over 11 bases. The J call is in doubt because the DNA end fits TRBJ2-7 better. This CDR3 spans 13 amino acids. Germline values: CDR1 SQVTM, CDR2 ANQGSEA. The CDR3 DNA follows: TGCAGCGTTGCGGGACTAGCGGTGAACGAGCAGTACGTC. Translated: CSVAGLAVNEQYV.

The chain employs TRBV20-1 and TRBJ1-5; no firm D call. Trimming took 3 bases from V and 3 from J, leaving 9 bases between them. Germline lookup yields CDR1 DFQATT and CDR2 SNEGSKA (reference sequence). The CDR3 has 13 amino acids. The CDR3 sequence is CSASSTVNQPQHF. CDR3 nucleotides: TGCAGTGCTAGCAGCACAGTCAATCAGCCCCAGCATTTT.

This clonotype was recorded a few times. The genes are TRBV27 and TRBJ2-3; D ambiguous. The ends were cut back, 3 bases at V and 1 base at J, with 8 bases in the middle. Germline V gene data show CDR1 as MNHEY and CDR2 as SMNVEV (reference sequence). The CDR3 consists of 14 residues. CDR3 coding DNA: TGTGCCAGCAGTTTTTACCGAGGCACAGATACGCAGTATTTT. Its protein product is CASSFYRGTDTQYF.

The chain uses TRBV6-2 or TRBV6-3 and TRBJ2-1, with D tentatively TRBD2 (6 bases). The CDR3 extends over 15 amino acids. Trimming removed 2 bases from V and 1 base from J, with 9 bases in between. Germline CDR1 MNHEY, CDR2 SVGEGT. The CDR3 loop is CASSYGGPSYNEQFF. The CDR3 DNA reads TGTGCCAGCAGTTACGGAGGGCCTTCCTACAATGAGCAGTTCTTC.

The chain couples TRBV5-1 to TRBJ2-1, with 10 bases fitting TRBD2. J gave up 6 bases and V 1 base, and 13 bases lay outside the gene matches. The CDR3 is 18 residues long. The V gene's germline CDR1 is SGHRS and CDR2 YFSETQ. Here the CDR3 DNA reads TGCGCCAGCAGCTTGCGTAGCGGGGGGTCTATTTGGGGCAATGAGCAGTTCTTC. Translated, it gives CASSLRSGGSIWGNEQFF. The whole variable domain, remainder taken from reference TRBV5-1 and TRBJ2-1, is KAGVTQTPRYLIKTRGQQVTLSCSPISGHRSVSWYQQTPGQGLQFLFEYFSETQRNKGNFPGRFSGRQFSNSRSEMNVSTLELGDSALYLCASSLRSGGSIWGNEQFFGPGTRLTVL.

V usage is TRBV12-3 or TRBV12-4 and J usage is TRBJ2-1; D may be TRBD2 (6 bases). V was cut by 7 bases and J by 9 bases, with 22 bases left in between. The CDR3 is made up of 15 amino acids. CDR3 DNA sequence: TGTGCCAGCACCCCCATGGGGCGGGGAAGGGGTGAGCAGTTCTTC. Its translation is CASTPMGRGRGEQFF.

About this clonotype itself: Sequence at one end of the junction differs from germline and may be a read error. The V call is TRBV29-1, the J call TRBJ2-2, with D possibly being TRBD1 or TRBD2 (7 bases each). This CDR3 spans 13 amino acids. From germline, CDR1 is SQVTM and CDR2 ANQGSEA. CDR3: CSVPGGDTGEPFF. The DNA of the CDR3 is TGCAGCGTCCCAGGGGGGGACACCGGGGAGCCGTTTTTT.

The chain is built from TRBV12-3 or TRBV12-4 and TRBJ2-7, with 10 positions matching TRBD2. CDR3 length: 18 residues. Germline trimming cut 7 bases from V and 4 bases from J; bases unmatched to any gene: 19. CDR3 amino acids: CASTPWASGGRGRYEQYF. CDR3 nucleotide sequence: TGTGCCAGCACCCCATGGGCTAGCGGGGGCCGTGGACGTTACGAGCAGTACTTC.

On this clonotype itself: A read error may be the cause here, since a much bigger clone is one base away. The chain is built from TRBV29-1 and TRBJ2-7, with 9 bases matching TRBD2. The V gene end was trimmed by 6 bases and the J gene end by 1 base; junction bases not matched to a gene: 13. Looked up from germline, CDR1 is SQVTM and CDR2 is ANQGSEA. The CDR3 is made up of 16 amino acids. The CDR3 region has the DNA TGCAGCGTCGCCTCTTTACTAGCGGGCGATTCCTACGAGCAGTACTTC. Its protein product is CSVASLLAGDSYEQYF.

The genes are TRBV21-1 and TRBJ2-1; the table names TRBD1, a call not compared with the DNA. TRBV21-1 is recorded as a pseudogene. The CDR3 is 15 residues long. In DNA form, the CDR3 reads TGTACCAGCAGCAACCGGCCCCGACCATACAATGAGCAGTTCTTC. Translated, it gives CTSSNRPRPYNEQFF.

The rearrangement links TRBV29-1 to TRBJ2-4, with D possibly TRBD2 on 6 matching bases. The CDR3 spans 12 residues. Germline V gene sequence: CDR1 SQVTM, CDR2 ANQGSEA. Trimming took off 7 bases at V and 8 bases at J, with 15 bases between the two ends. CDR3 amino acids: CSAAEGGDIQYF. The CDR3 nucleotides are TGCAGCGCCGCCGAGGGCGGGGACATTCAGTACTTC.

The rearrangement links TRBV5-5 to TRBJ2-5; tentative D call: TRBD2 (6 bases). The CDR3 consists of 13 residues. Germline CDR1 reads SGHKS; CDR2 reads YYEKEE (reference sequence). V lost 3 bases to trimming and J lost 11 bases, with 17 bases between them. The CDR3 bases are TGTGCCAGCAGCTCGGACTATATCAATGAGCAGTACTTC. This encodes CASSSDYINEQYF.

The chain employs TRBV18 and TRBJ1-1, with D maybe TRBD1 (5 bases). The V end was cut by 0 bases, the J end by 0 bases, with 11 bases between. The germline CDR1 and CDR2 sequences are KGHSH and LQKENI. The CDR3 loop spans 16 amino acids. Written as DNA, the CDR3 is TGTGCCAGCTCACCACCGGGGCACAGCATGAACACTGAAGCTTTCTTT. Its protein product is CASSPPGHSMNTEAFF.

This chain connects TRBV5-1 to TRBJ2-4; D might be TRBD1 (6 bases). The end of the DNA fits TRBJ2-7 better, so the J call may be wrong. The CDR3 covers 14 residues. The germline gives CDR1 SGHRS, CDR2 YFSETQ. The CDR3 region has the DNA TGCGCCAGCAGCGAATTGGACAGATTCTACGAGCAGTACTTC. Its translation: CASSELDRFYEQYF.

This clonotype was recorded a few times. The rearrangement joins TRBV27 to TRBJ1-2, with unresolved D. Trimming took 3 bases from V and 5 from J, leaving 10 bases between them. Germline V gene data show CDR1 as MNHEY and CDR2 as SMNVEV (reference sequence). CDR3 size: 13 residues. Written as DNA, the CDR3 is TGTGCCAGCAGTTTTGCAGCCGGATATGGCTACACCTTC. Translating it yields CASSFAAGYGYTF.

V is TRBV13 and J is TRBJ2-5; a possible D gene is TRBD1 (6 bases). Germline loops: CDR1 PRHDT, CDR2 FYEKMQ (reference sequence). The CDR3 has 12 amino acids. V shed 0 bases and J shed 13 bases, with 12 bases lying between them. CDR3 nucleotides: TGTGCCAGCAGCTTAGGCCGGACAGAGATGTACTTC. Its translation: CASSLGRTEMYF. Full variable domain (remainder filled in from reference TRBV13 and TRBJ2-5): AAGVIQSPRHLIKEKRETATLKCYPIPRHDTVYWYQQGPGQDPQFLISFYEKMQSDKGSIPDRFSAQQFSDYHSELNMSSLELGDSALYFCASSLGRTEMYFGPGTRLLVL.